The present TCR beta chain was sequenced within a study of identical twins. J gave up 6 bases and V 0 bases, and 9 bases lay outside the gene matches. The CDR3 has 17 residues. CDR1 is LGHNA and CDR2 is YNFKEQ in the germline V gene. General study points: Twins showed weaker excess sharing in their beta out-of-frame sequences.

TCRdb independently ran MiXCR on the 5' RACE reads; one entry per CDR3 protein. The sample contains 450,000 or so distinct CDR3 sequences, over 12% of which appear only once. A note on this clonotype: Antigen: not known.

This sample was shared with a second study, whose subject was yellow fever vaccine responses in identical twins. That paper notes: Twins showed a vaccine T cell response that reportedly seemed partly convergent, partly personalized.

V usage is TRBV4-2 and J usage is TRBJ2-3; TRBD2 matches at 10 bases. This clonotype was sampled from a woman aged 18 to 35 in good health. The sequenced material came from CD4+ T cells sorted from blood. CDR3 in amino acids: CASSQEGSSGSQDTQYF. The DNA for the CDR3 is TGTGCCAGCAGCCAAGAGGGGTCTAGCGGGAGTCAGGATACGCAGTATTTT.